The following is a T cell receptor (beta chain) sequence with its context. Its antigen is currently unknown. Individual cDNA molecules carried attached unique molecular identifiers. TCRdb re-called the 5' RACE reads with MiXCR, one entry per CDR3 protein. The sample lists 70,000 to 80,000 distinct CDR3 sequences; around 11% were seen once. The sample originates from a study of early T cells in non-severe SARS-CoV-2 infection. The wider study: The input, bulk RNA from unsorted whole blood, was sequenced, and chains were unpaired.

Study-wide results and limits: The matching step, a VDJdb search, favored anti-spike CD8 responses and missed private and CD4 specificities.

Trimming pared 6 bases from V and 3 bases from J, leaving 9 bases between. The CDR3 spans 12 residues. The clonotype was recovered from an adult who was a healthcare worker with PCR-confirmed SARS-CoV-2 infection or an uninfected control (not recorded which). The sequences come from whole blood, collected at baseline. The chain combines TRBV12-3 or TRBV12-4 with TRBJ2-7; unclear D gene. The CDR3 coding sequence is TGTGCCAGCAGCGCCCTCCACTACGAGCAGTACTTC. Translated, it gives CASSALHYEQYF.